Following are 16 T cell receptor beta chains from one sample sequenced in a study of blood T cell repertoires in COVID-19. Data came from immunoSEQ multiplex PCR; TCRdb stores just in-frame clones and leaves some out. This table holds 250,000 to 300,000 clones, 81% found once. Sequencing was performed on peripheral blood. These receptors all come from a woman aged 55-70 years with active or convalescent COVID-19.

The genes are TRBV11-2 and TRBJ2-1; no clear D gene. Germline lookup yields CDR1 SGHAT and CDR2 FQNNGV. The CDR3 has 13 amino acids. V was cut by 2 bases and J by 10 bases, with 12 bases left in between. CDR3 bases: TGTGCCAGCAGCTTAAATAATGCTAAGGAGCAGTTCTTC. This gives the protein CASSLNNAKEQFF.

V is TRBV4-1 and J is TRBJ1-6; D perhaps matches TRBD1 (6 bases). The CDR3 is 15 residues long. V lost 3 bases and J lost 10, with 16 bases in between. CDR1 is MGHRA, CDR2 YSYEKL, per germline. CDR3 sequence (DNA): TGCGCCAGCAGCCAGGTACTGGACAGTAGATCACCCCTCCACTTT. Protein: CASSQVLDSRSPLHF.

This clone has only one observation. The chain couples TRBV9 to TRBJ2-3; no clear D. With 0 bases removed from V and 5 bases from J, the gap between germline ends came to 10 bases. The CDR3 contains 14 residues. Germline V CDR1 and CDR2: SGDLS, YYNGEE. This CDR3 reads CASSVALPGDTQYF. The CDR3 coding sequence is TGTGCCAGCAGCGTAGCACTACCTGGAGATACGCAGTATTTT.

This clone is a singleton in its sample. The chain links TRBV7-3 to TRBJ2-3; 9 nucleotides line up with TRBD1. The CDR3 has 18 amino acids. Germline lookup yields CDR1 SGHTA and CDR2 FQGTGA. V gave up 4 bases and J gave up 0 bases; unmatched junction bases: 11. The CDR3 loop reads CASSSKPGTGPSTDTQYF. For the CDR3, the DNA is TGTGCCAGCAGCTCCAAACCTGGGACAGGGCCCAGCACAGATACGCAGTATTTT.

This clone was observed a handful of times. This chain links TRBV2 with TRBJ1-2; D is perhaps TRBD1 (5 bases). This CDR3 spans 12 amino acids. Per the germline V gene, CDR1 is SNHLY and CDR2 is FYNNEI. Trimming left V 10 bases short and J 3 bases short, with 12 bases between. The CDR3 DNA sequence: TGTGCCAAGCAGGCGGGGGACTATGGCTACACCTTC. Translation gives CAKQAGDYGYTF. Based on the CDR3 plus reference TRBV2 and TRBJ1-2, the full variable domain is EPEVTQTPSHQVTQMGQEVILRCVPISNHLYFYWYRQILGQKVEFLVSFYNNEISEKSEIFDDQFSVERPDGSNFTLKIRSTKLEDSAMYFCAKQAGDYGYTFGSGTRLTVV.

The J gene is TRBJ1-2, the V gene TRBV18; D remains ambiguous. V was trimmed by 3 bases and J by 8 bases, leaving 22 bases between them. Germline V CDR1 and CDR2: KGHSH, LQKENI. The length of the CDR3 is 16 residues. The CDR3 bases are TGTGCCAGCTCACCCAACGAGGGCCAGGTTCTGAAGGGCTACACCTTC. This codes for CASSPNEGQVLKGYTF.

The V gene is TRBV7-2, the J gene TRBJ2-1, with D unclear. This CDR3 has 12 residues. V lost 5 bases to trimming and J lost 8 bases, with 10 bases between them. CDR1 is SGHTA, CDR2 FQGNSA, per germline. The CDR3 loop is CASSPPLYEQFF. DNA of the CDR3: TGTGCCAGCAGCCCCCCTCTCTATGAGCAGTTCTTC.

This clone showed up just a few times. This chain connects TRBV2 to TRBJ1-2; TRBD1 aligns across 11 bases. This CDR3 has 14 amino acids. The junction had 8 bases not matched to a gene; V was cut back by 11 bases and J by 3 bases. Germline V gene sequence: CDR1 SNHLY, CDR2 FYNNEI. CDR3 coding DNA: TGTGCCCAGCGCCGGGACAGGGGGGACTATGGCTACACCTTC. Its protein product is CAQRRDRGDYGYTF.

The V and J genes are TRBV3-1 (or the pseudogene TRBV3-2) and TRBJ2-1; D remains unclear. The germline gives CDR1 LGHDT, CDR2 YNNKEL (reference sequence). V lost 0 bases, J lost 9 bases, and 6 bases lay in between. CDR3 size: 12 residues. The CDR3 loop reads CASSQDSPEQFF. CDR3 DNA: TGTGCCAGCAGCCAAGATAGCCCTGAGCAGTTCTTC.

The chain carries TRBV24-1 and TRBJ2-7; 9 bases are a match to TRBD1. This CDR3 comprises 15 residues. Trimming took 3 bases from V and 1 from J; bases not matched to a gene: 3. The germline V gene has CDR1 KGHDR and CDR2 SFDVKD. Written as DNA, the CDR3 is TGTGCCACCAGTGATCCGGGACAGGGATCCTACGAGCAGTACTTC. This encodes CATSDPGQGSYEQYF.

The CDR3 region has the DNA TGTGCCAGCAGCTTGGGACTAGCGGTCACCGGGGAGCTGTTTTTT. It specifies CASSLGLAVTGELFF. This chain uses TRBV7-9 with TRBJ2-2, with 11 nucleotides matching TRBD2. The CDR3 is 15 residues long. V shed 3 bases and J 4 bases; nucleotides not matched to a gene: 1. Germline lookup yields CDR1 SEHNR and CDR2 FQNEAQ (reference sequence).

This clone occurred once. The rearrangement links TRBV5-4 to TRBJ1-4; D might be TRBD1 (5 bases). CDR1 and CDR2 (germline): SGHNT, YYREEE (reference sequence). There are 14 residues in the CDR3. V was trimmed by 0 bases and J by 3 bases, leaving 6 bases between them. CDR3 region: CASSLGGANEKLFF. In DNA form, the CDR3 reads TGTGCCAGCAGCTTGGGGGGGGCTAATGAAAAACTGTTTTTT.

This chain uses TRBV10-1 with TRBJ1-2; 9 nucleotides agree with TRBD1. CDR1 and CDR2 (germline): WNHNN, SYGVQD (reference sequence). The CDR3 spans 15 residues. Losses at the gene ends were 2 bases for V and 2 bases for J; bases not matched to a gene: 3. In DNA form, the CDR3 reads TGCGCCAGCAGTGAGACCGGACAGGGGAACTATGGCTACACCTTC. This translates into CASSETGQGNYGYTF.

The chain joins TRBV6-5 to TRBJ1-1; D not resolved. The CDR3 is made up of 14 amino acids. The V end was cut by 4 bases, the J end by 5 bases, with 14 bases between. Germline CDR1 and CDR2: MNHEY and SVGAGI. CDR3 sequence reads: CASSSAWKETEAFF. The CDR3 region has the DNA TGTGCCAGCAGTTCCGCCTGGAAGGAGACTGAAGCTTTCTTT.

This clone was seen many times. The chain combines TRBV25-1 with TRBJ1-4, with unresolved D. Trimming removed 1 base at V and 5 bases at J, with 14 bases between. CDR1 is MGHDK and CDR2 is SYGVNS in the germline V gene. The CDR3 length is 16 residues. The CDR3 DNA reads as TGTGCCAGCAGTGAATGGGTGAATAGGCGGAATGAAAAACTGTTTTTT. Encoded protein: CASSEWVNRRNEKLFF.

The rearrangement links TRBV3-1 (or the pseudogene TRBV3-2) to TRBJ2-1, with TRBD2 matching over 8 bases. This CDR3 comprises 16 residues. V gave up 4 bases and J gave up 3 bases; unmatched junction bases: 8. Germline CDR1 is LGHDT and CDR2 is YNNKEL (reference sequence). CDR3 protein: CASSPRSGAYYNEQFF. The DNA for the CDR3 is TGTGCCAGCAGCCCCCGTAGCGGGGCTTACTACAATGAGCAGTTCTTC.